The 14 T cell receptor beta chains below were found in one sample sequenced in a study of T cell responses to AZD1222 COVID-19 vaccine. Profiling relied on immunoSEQ multiplex PCR, and the TCRdb table lists in-frame clones only, not all of them. In the table there are approximately 160,000 clones, roughly 90% of which are singletons. This specimen was peripheral blood, taken on day 0 of AZD1222 vaccination. These receptor sequences come from an adult in good health.

The chain carries TRBV4-1 and TRBJ2-3, with 12 positions matching TRBD2. Germline values: CDR1 MGHRA, CDR2 YSYEKL. Trimming took 1 base from V and 5 from J; bases not matched to a gene: 1. The CDR3 is 15 amino acids. CDR3 residues: CASSQGTSGVDTQYF. The CDR3 DNA sequence: TGCGCCAGCAGCCAAGGGACTAGCGGGGTAGATACGCAGTATTTT.

V gene TRBV29-1 combines with J gene TRBJ1-2; tentative D call: TRBD1 (6 bases). The CDR3 sequence is 15 residues long. V was cut by 5 bases and J by 0 bases, with 16 bases left in between. Germline lookup yields CDR1 SQVTM and CDR2 ANQGSEA. The CDR3, as DNA: TGCAGCGTTTTTTCCCCAGGGACAACTAACTATGGCTACACCTTC. This gives the protein CSVFSPGTTNYGYTF. The full variable domain, in which reference TRBV29-1 and TRBJ1-2 provide the parts outside the CDR3, is SAVISQKPSRDICQRGTSLTIQCQVDSQVTMMFWYRQQPGQSLTLIATANQGSEATYESGFVIDKFPISRPNLTFSTLTVSNMSPEDSSIYLCSVFSPGTTNYGYTFGSGTRLTVV.

This chain links TRBV28 with TRBJ1-5; D remains ambiguous. Trimming cost V 8 bases and J 3 bases, with 14 bases left between them. The CDR3 has 14 amino acids. Germline CDR1 is MDHEN and CDR2 is SYDVKM. The CDR3 here is CASRGGSTNQPQHF. The CDR3 DNA sequence: TGTGCCAGCCGAGGCGGATCCACCAATCAGCCCCAGCATTTT.

The chain couples TRBV7-8 to TRBJ2-7; D not certain. This CDR3 region has 11 residues. V was trimmed by 5 bases and J by 3 bases, leaving 5 bases between them. The germline V gene has CDR1 SGHVS and CDR2 FQNEAQ. For the CDR3, the DNA is TGTGCCAGCAGCCCAAACTACGAGCAGTACTTC. It yields the protein CASSPNYEQYF.

The genes are TRBV18 and TRBJ1-1; 10 bases fit TRBD1. The germline V gene has CDR1 KGHSH and CDR2 LQKENI. V shed 1 base and J 12 bases; nucleotides not matched to a gene: 11. This CDR3 is 15 amino acids long. CDR3 in amino acids: CASSPLKDRGDATFF. Here the CDR3 DNA reads TGTGCCAGCTCACCACTGAAGGACAGGGGGGACGCAACTTTCTTT.

This rearrangement joins TRBV5-6 to TRBJ2-1, with D perhaps matching TRBD1 (5 bases). Trimming took off 0 bases at V and 0 bases at J, with 13 bases between the two ends. Germline V gene lookup returns CDR1 SGHDT and CDR2 YYEEEE. This CDR3 has 17 amino acids. The CDR3: CASSLGGALSSYNEQFF. The CDR3 DNA follows: TGTGCCAGCAGCTTGGGGGGCGCCCTGAGCTCCTACAATGAGCAGTTCTTC.

This clone was found a few times. The rearrangement joins TRBV29-1 to TRBJ1-2; no clear D. CDR3 length: 13 residues. The germline V and J ends were trimmed by 0 bases and 5 bases, with 10 bases remaining between them. In germline, CDR1 is SQVTM, CDR2 ANQGSEA. The CDR3 DNA reads as TGCAGCGTTGAAGAGGGCGGGAGGTATGGCTACACCTTC. The encoded protein is CSVEEGGRYGYTF.

The chain uses TRBV11-2 and TRBJ2-1; TRBD2 agrees at 12 bases. Germline V gives CDR1 SGHAT, CDR2 FQNNGV. V lost 1 base and J lost 3; bases outside the gene matches: 4. This CDR3 spans 17 amino acids. This CDR3 is CASSLVWTSGVYNEQFF. The CDR3 coding sequence is TGTGCCAGCAGCTTAGTTTGGACTAGCGGGGTCTACAATGAGCAGTTCTTC.

J is TRBJ2-7 and V is TRBV4-2, with TRBD2 matching 8 bases. Unmatched junction bases numbered 9, after V lost 1 base and J lost 7 bases. There are 15 residues in the CDR3. Germline loops: CDR1 LGHNA, CDR2 YNFKEQ. DNA for the CDR3: TGTGCCAGCAGCCAAGCCCAGGCGGGAGGAGGTGAGCAGTACTTC. This gives the protein CASSQAQAGGGEQYF.

This rearrangement joins TRBV25-1 to TRBJ2-3; 8 positions agree with TRBD2. Germline CDR1 and CDR2: MGHDK and SYGVNS. V shed 6 bases, J shed 6 bases, and the junction held 8 bases outside the gene matches. CDR3 length: 14 residues. CDR3 sequence: CASSGAGEADTQYF. The DNA of the CDR3 is TGTGCCAGCAGCGGAGCGGGGGAGGCGGATACGCAGTATTTT.

The chain uses TRBV28 and TRBJ1-1; D gene ambiguous. The CDR3 runs 13 residues. Germline V gene lookup returns CDR1 MDHEN and CDR2 SYDVKM. Trimming left V 5 bases short and J 5 bases short, with 12 bases between. In DNA, the CDR3 is TGTGCCAGCAGTGTTGGTCGGAAGACTGAAGCTTTCTTT. This translates into CASSVGRKTEAFF.

CDR3 bases: TGTGCCAGCAGTGAAGACAGGGCTGGCGGGGAGCTGTTTTTT. It yields the protein CASSEDRAGGELFF. The chain has TRBV2 and TRBJ2-2; weak D call: TRBD1 (6 bases). V dropped 1 base and J dropped 7 bases, with 10 bases sitting between them. Looked up from germline, CDR1 is SNHLY and CDR2 is FYNNEI. The CDR3 spans 14 residues.

V gene TRBV11-3 combines with J gene TRBJ2-7; the match to TRBD2 covers 10 bases. The germline gives CDR1 SGHNT, CDR2 YENEEA. V gave up 4 bases and J gave up 2 bases; unmatched junction bases: 2. This CDR3 has 14 amino acids. CDR3 amino acids: CASSSTSGAYEQYF. Written as DNA, the CDR3 is TGTGCCAGCAGCTCAACTAGCGGGGCCTACGAGCAGTACTTC.

This sequence joins TRBV10-1 and TRBJ2-2; perhaps TRBD1 as D (5 bases). This CDR3 spans 19 amino acids. V was clipped by 2 bases and J by 1 base, with 20 bases between them. CDR1 WNHNN and CDR2 SYGVQD come from the germline V gene (reference sequence). Here the CDR3 reads CASSETGRTFPLNTGELFF. CDR3 nucleotides: TGCGCCAGCAGTGAGACAGGACGAACTTTCCCCTTGAACACCGGGGAGCTGTTTTTT.